This T cell receptor beta chain stems from a study of T-cell reconstitution after alpha-beta-depleted transplantation in children. Looked up from germline, CDR1 is SGHTA and CDR2 is FQGNSA. V shed 3 bases, J shed 0 bases, and the junction held 14 bases outside the gene matches. The CDR3 totals 22 residues. Unique molecular identifiers were used to barcode this TCRbeta library. TCRdb ran MiXCR on the PCR reads and lists one entry per CDR3 protein. The repertoire includes over 150,000 distinct CDR3 sequences, about 6.8% of them detected once, and approximately 2.9% sits in the top ten. This receptor was taken from a human donor who donated a stem cell graft to a child with Wiskott-Aldrich syndrome. The chain uses TRBV7-2 and TRBJ2-1; 16 bases align to TRBD2. Sequenced material: PBMCs from the stem cell graft donor, taken from the stem cell graft. The DNA for the CDR3 is TGTGCCAGCAGCTTTTACCGCGGGACTAGCGGGAGGGCCCCGAGCTCCTACAATGAGCAGTTCTTC. Its translation is CASSFYRGTSGRAPSSYNEQFF.